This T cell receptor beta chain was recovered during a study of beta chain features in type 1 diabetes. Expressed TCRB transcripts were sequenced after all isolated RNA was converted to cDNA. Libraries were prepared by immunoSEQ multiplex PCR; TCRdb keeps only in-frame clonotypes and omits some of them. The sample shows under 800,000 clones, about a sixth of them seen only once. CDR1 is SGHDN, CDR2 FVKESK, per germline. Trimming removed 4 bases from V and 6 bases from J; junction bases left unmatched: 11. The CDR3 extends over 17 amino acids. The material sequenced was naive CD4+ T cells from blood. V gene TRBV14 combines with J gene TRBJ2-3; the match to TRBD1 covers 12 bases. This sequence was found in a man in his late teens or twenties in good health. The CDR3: CASSPLFGTGGRDTQYF. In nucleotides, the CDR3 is TGTGCCAGCAGCCCCCTCTTTGGGACAGGGGGCAGGGATACGCAGTATTTT.